The 18 T cell receptor beta chains listed next were all sequenced from one sample in a study of T cell responses to AZD1222 COVID-19 vaccine. The data were produced by immunoSEQ multiplex PCR, yet TCRdb's version contains in-frame clones alone and is incomplete. The data contain about 170,000 clones, 90% to 95% of them singletons. This specimen was peripheral blood, taken on day 0 of AZD1222 vaccination. The source is an adult in good health.

The chain couples TRBV7-6 to TRBJ2-1; 10 positions agree with TRBD1. J was trimmed by 7 bases and V by 2 bases; bases with no gene match: 5. The CDR3 has 15 residues. Germline V gives CDR1 SGHVS, CDR2 FNYEAQ. CDR3 nucleotides: TGTGCCAGCAGCTTAAGGGACAGGGGCCTGAATGAGCAGTTCTTC. It specifies CASSLRDRGLNEQFF.

CDR3 coding DNA: TGTGCCAGCAGTGAAGACCCGTTTTTAGCCAAAAACATTCAGTACTTC. This translates into CASSEDPFLAKNIQYF. This sequence joins TRBV6-1 and TRBJ2-4; D gene ambiguous. This CDR3 contains 16 residues. V lost 1 base and J 0 bases, leaving 10 bases between the germline ends. CDR1 MNHNS and CDR2 SASEGT come from the germline V gene.

The J gene is TRBJ2-1, the V gene TRBV6-4, with no clear D. The V and J ends lost 1 base and 6 bases respectively, with 7 bases between them. This CDR3 spans 13 amino acids. CDR1 is MRHNA, CDR2 SNTAGT, per germline. This CDR3 reads CASSDYPFNEQFF. Here the CDR3 DNA reads TGTGCCAGCAGTGACTACCCGTTCAATGAGCAGTTCTTC.

The V call is TRBV10-1, the J call TRBJ2-1; 10 nucleotides align to TRBD2. The V gene's germline CDR1 is WNHNN and CDR2 SYGVQD (reference sequence). V gave up 3 bases and J gave up 0 bases; unmatched junction bases: 14. The CDR3 consists of 20 residues. The CDR3 DNA reads TGCGCCAGCAGTGACAAGGGGACTAGCGCGCTACGCGGCTCCTACAATGAGCAGTTCTTC. Translated, it gives CASSDKGTSALRGSYNEQFF.

The chain uses TRBV6-6 and TRBJ1-2; D remains ambiguous. CDR3 length: 14 amino acids. V lost 0 bases to trimming and J lost 11 bases, with 16 bases between them. CDR1 MNHNY and CDR2 SVGAGI come from the germline V gene (reference sequence). In DNA, the CDR3 is TGTGCCAGCAGTTACTCGATTTCGGGATCGTGGTACACCTTC. Protein product: CASSYSISGSWYTF.

The chain joins TRBV19 to TRBJ1-1; 8 bases are shared with TRBD1. V lost 7 bases and J lost 3; bases outside the gene matches: 10. Germline CDR1 reads LNHDA; CDR2 reads SQIVND (reference sequence). This CDR3 is 15 amino acids long. The CDR3 is CASKAQGDKDTEAFF. DNA of the CDR3: TGTGCCAGTAAGGCACAGGGGGACAAGGACACTGAAGCTTTCTTT.

The chain links TRBV28 to TRBJ1-2, with 9 bases lining up with TRBD1. The CDR3 runs 14 residues. Looked up from germline, CDR1 is MDHEN and CDR2 is SYDVKM. J was trimmed by 4 bases and V by 8 bases; bases with no gene match: 8. In nucleotides, the CDR3 is TGTGCCAGCCATCCGGGGACAGGGCGCTATGGCTACACCTTC. Residues: CASHPGTGRYGYTF.

V and J are TRBV15 and TRBJ1-2; D ambiguous. From germline, CDR1 is LNHNV and CDR2 YYDKDF (reference sequence). Trimming cost V 0 bases and J 8 bases, with 7 bases left between them. This CDR3 is built from 12 residues. This chain's CDR3 is CATSRDKDGYTF. CDR3 sequence (DNA): TGTGCCACCAGCAGAGATAAGGACGGCTACACCTTC. The whole variable domain, remainder taken from reference TRBV15 and TRBJ1-2, is DAMVIQNPRYQVTQFGKPVTLSCSQTLNHNVMYWYQQKSSQAPKLLFHYYDKDFNNEADTPDNFQSRRPNTSFCFLDIRSPGLGDTAMYLCATSRDKDGYTFGSGTRLTVV.

The CDR3 spells CASSDRDSSAEAFF. The CDR3 nucleotides read TGTGCCAGCAGCGACCGGGACTCCTCGGCTGAAGCTTTCTTT. The chain employs TRBV7-9 and TRBJ1-1; D might be TRBD1 (5 bases). Germline V gene sequence: CDR1 SEHNR, CDR2 FQNEAQ (reference sequence). Trimming took 5 bases from V and 6 from J, leaving 16 bases between them. The CDR3 length is 14 residues.

The chain carries TRBV3-1 (or the pseudogene TRBV3-2) and TRBJ2-3; TRBD2 aligns across 10 bases. Per the germline V gene, CDR1 is LGHDT and CDR2 is YNNKEL (reference sequence). V dropped 1 base and J dropped 2; count of bases not matched to a gene: 3. The CDR3 contains 16 residues. For the CDR3, the DNA is TGTGCCAGCAGCCAAGTAGCGGGGGGCCTCACAGATACGCAGTATTTT. The encoded protein is CASSQVAGGLTDTQYF.

The chain has TRBV19 and TRBJ1-3, with D uncertain. V lost 2 bases, J lost 2 bases, and 10 bases lay in between. CDR1 is LNHDA and CDR2 is SQIVND in the germline V gene (reference sequence). The CDR3 runs 15 residues. In DNA, the CDR3 is TGTGCCAGTAGTATACCCCTCCGGACTGGAAACACCATATATTTT. Its translation: CASSIPLRTGNTIYF.

This rearrangement joins TRBV18 to TRBJ1-5, with a weak D call TRBD1 (5 bases). The V end was cut by 8 bases, the J end by 6 bases, with 17 bases between. The CDR3 sequence is 14 residues long. Per germline, CDR1 KGHSH and CDR2 LQKENI. CDR3 residues: CASLPTPQGQPQHF. The CDR3 region has the DNA TGTGCCAGCCTACCGACTCCCCAGGGTCAGCCCCAGCATTTT.

This sequence joins TRBV20-1 and TRBJ2-7; TRBD1 is a possible D gene (5 bases). Germline CDR1 and CDR2: DFQATT and SNEGSKA (reference sequence). V lost 5 bases, J lost 4 bases, and 9 bases lay in between. This CDR3 comprises 11 residues. CDR3 sequence reads: CSAGQGYEQYF. Written as DNA, the CDR3 is TGCAGTGCTGGGCAGGGTTACGAGCAGTACTTC.

In this sample, this clone turned up once. The V and J genes are TRBV3-1 (or the pseudogene TRBV3-2) and TRBJ1-6; D call uncertain. Looked up from germline, CDR1 is LGHDT and CDR2 is YNNKEL (reference sequence). The CDR3 length is 14 residues. V dropped 1 base and J dropped 12 bases, with 13 bases sitting between them. CDR3 sequence reads: CASSQVNSHGPLHF. The CDR3 bases are TGTGCCAGCAGCCAAGTAAACTCCCATGGACCCCTCCACTTT.

V is TRBV5-1 and J is TRBJ2-1; 11 nucleotides match TRBD2. V lost 4 bases, J lost 1 base, and 7 bases stayed unmatched. Germline-derived CDR1 and CDR2 are SGHRS and YFSETQ. The CDR3 totals 17 residues. The CDR3 here is CASSLTSGSQSYNEQFF. The CDR3 nucleotides are TGCGCCAGCAGCCTCACTAGCGGGAGCCAATCCTACAATGAGCAGTTCTTC.

The rearrangement links TRBV6-5 to TRBJ2-7; 8 bases map to TRBD1. Trimming cost V 6 bases and J 1 base; bases outside gene matches: 8. Per the germline V gene, CDR1 is MNHEY and CDR2 is SVGAGI. This CDR3 contains 15 residues. The chain's CDR3 is CASSFRDRLSYEQYF. DNA for the CDR3: TGTGCCAGCAGCTTCCGGGACAGGCTATCCTACGAGCAGTACTTC.

The rearrangement joins TRBV18 to TRBJ1-1, with D unresolved. The CDR3 runs to 15 residues. Germline V CDR1 and CDR2: KGHSH, LQKENI. The V end lost 2 bases, the J end lost 1 base, and 11 bases lay between the germline ends. The CDR3 is CASSPGLRENTEAFF. CDR3 bases: TGTGCCAGCTCACCAGGGCTAAGGGAGAACACTGAAGCTTTCTTT. Full variable domain (outside the CDR3, taken from reference TRBV18 and TRBJ1-1): NAGVMQNPRHLVRRRGQEARLRCSPMKGHSHVYWYRQLPEEGLKFMVYLQKENIIDESGMPKERFSAEFPKEGPSILRIQQVVRGDSAAYFCASSPGLRENTEAFFGQGTRLTVV.

The V and J genes are TRBV10-2 and TRBJ1-3; no definite D call. Germline V gives CDR1 WSHSY, CDR2 SAAADI. Trimming left V 3 bases short and J 0 bases short, with 6 bases between. CDR3 length equals 14 residues. The CDR3 sequence: CASSDRSSGNTIYF. The CDR3 region has the DNA TGCGCCAGCAGTGACAGGTCCTCTGGAAACACCATATATTTT.